The following is a T cell receptor beta chain sequence with its context. Its matching antigen is unknown. These data belong to a study of blood T cells in healthy people across ages. Study background: With template switching, about one barcoded beta molecule was captured per two T cells.

Study conclusions and caveats: Any changes in expanded clonotypes were possibly confounded, as donor CMV status remained unknown.

A second PCR, run for roughly 6 to 11 cycles, used a sample-barcoded 5' primer plus a J-beta primer mix. TCRdb reanalysed the 5' RACE reads using MiXCR and keeps one entry per CDR3 protein. The data show roughly 500,000 distinct CDR3 sequences, 25% to 30% seen once. Extraction yielded at least 5 micrograms of total RNA per sample. This CDR3 contains 15 residues. Germline CDR1 and CDR2: LGHNA and YSLEER. The ends were cut back, 2 bases at V and 4 bases at J, with 12 bases in the middle. This clonotype originated in a woman aged 70-85 years in good health. This chain connects TRBV4-3 to TRBJ1-3, with no clear D. Source material: blood. CDR3 nucleotide sequence: TGCGCCAGCAGCCAAAGTCCTTCTGCGGGAAACACCATATATTTT. It specifies CASSQSPSAGNTIYF.